The 4 T cell receptor beta chains in this list originate from one sample, sequenced in a study of T cell responses to AZD1222 COVID-19 vaccine. Assay: immunoSEQ multiplex PCR; the TCRdb copy retains only in-frame clones and omits some. The sample contains approximately 180,000 clones, roughly 88% of which appear only once. The sequences come from peripheral blood, collected on day 0 of AZD1222 vaccination. The source is an adult in good health.

CDR3 nucleotides: TGTGCCAGCAGCCCTTCTGGGGCAGGGGGCTACGAGCAGTACTTC. It yields the protein CASSPSGAGGYEQYF. The chain uses TRBV7-3 and TRBJ2-7; 7 bases map to TRBD1. Germline V gene data show CDR1 as SGHTA and CDR2 as FQGTGA. V was clipped by 5 bases and J by 3 bases; unmatched bases: 10. The CDR3 length is 15 residues.

The CDR3 coding sequence is TGTGCCTGGAGTGTAGCCACAGGCTATAATTCACCCCTCCACTTT. It yields the protein CAWSVATGYNSPLHF. This chain connects TRBV30 to TRBJ1-6; D might be TRBD1 (5 bases). The CDR3 sequence is 15 residues long. Per germline, CDR1 GTSNPN and CDR2 SVGIG (reference sequence). V lost 0 bases, J lost 3 bases, and 9 bases lay in between.

A few counts support this clone. This sequence joins TRBV21-1 and TRBJ2-7; the D segment call TRBD1 is taken from the table without a DNA check. TRBV21-1 is annotated as a pseudogene. The CDR3 loop spans 13 amino acids. CDR3 nucleotide sequence: TGTGCCAGCAGCAAACGAAGGGGCTACGAGCAGTACTTC. This codes for CASSKRRGYEQYF.

The chain links TRBV7-3 to TRBJ2-1; 7 bases map to TRBD1. V gave up 1 base and J gave up 5 bases; unmatched junction bases: 5. The CDR3 runs to 15 residues. The germline V gene has CDR1 SGHTA and CDR2 FQGTGA. The CDR3 DNA reads TGTGCCAGCAGCTTAATCTCCGGGACAGACAATGAGCAGTTCTTC. Translated: CASSLISGTDNEQFF.